This is a list of T cell receptor beta chains from one sample in a study of blood T cell repertoires in COVID-19. Libraries were prepared by immunoSEQ multiplex PCR; TCRdb keeps only in-frame clonotypes and omits some of them. The sample includes about 220,000 clones, 70% to 90% of them seen just once. What was sequenced was PBMCs or T cells enriched from blood (not recorded which). Source of these receptors: a woman aged 40 to 49 with acute COVID-19. Each CDR3 is given with its conserved first and last residue. D genes are given only for firm matches. A clone size is listed for some rows: how often the clone was seen (once, few, many), or a class if it is expanded.

V gene	clone size	D gene	J gene	CDR3 DNA	CDR3 protein
TRBV11-2	NA	NA	TRBJ1-6	TGTGCCAGCAGCCTCGCTCATGCCTCAGGGGTCCAATATAATTCACCCCTCCACTTT	CASSLAHASGVQYNSPLHF
TRBV19	NA	TRBD1	TRBJ1-2	TGTGCCAGTAGTGCATACAACAGGGGGCATTTAGGAGGCTACACCTTC	CASSAYNRGHLGGYTF
TRBV3-1/TRBV3-2	NA	TRBD1	TRBJ1-3	TGTGCCAGCAGCCAATACAGGGGCGGAAACACCATATATTTT	CASSQYRGGNTIYF
TRBV9	NA	NA	TRBJ2-5	TGTGCCAGCAGCAGAGACTCAGCCCAAGAGACCCAGTACTTC	CASSRDSAQETQYF
TRBV10-3	NA	NA	TRBJ1-1	TGTGCCATCAGTGGCAGGGTACGGACTGAAGCTTTCTTT	CAISGRVRTEAFF
TRBV2	NA	NA	TRBJ2-7	TGTGCCAGCAGTTCCAGCTACGAGCAGTACTTC	CASSSSYEQYF
TRBV5-1	NA	NA	TRBJ1-2	TGCGCCAGCAGCCCGACCGGGACTAACTATGGCTACACCTTC	CASSPTGTNYGYTF
TRBV5-6	NA	TRBD1	TRBJ2-5	TGTGCCAGCAGCTGGACAGGTACCCAAGAGACCCAGTACTTC	CASSWTGTQETQYF
TRBV9	NA	NA	TRBJ1-5	TGTGCCAGCAGCGTGGCGGGGGCGAATCAGCCCCAGCATTTT	CASSVAGANQPQHF
TRBV11-2	NA	TRBD2	TRBJ2-2	TGTGCCAGCAGCTTAGAATATAGCGGGGGGGCGACGTCGAACACCGGGGAGCTGTTTTTT	CASSLEYSGGATSNTGELFF
TRBV6-6	NA	TRBD1	TRBJ1-2	TGTGCCAGCAGTTACGTGGACAGGGCATCGAACTATGGCTACACCTTC	CASSYVDRASNYGYTF
TRBV7-8	NA	NA	TRBJ2-1	TGTGCCAGCAGCTATGCGGGTGCCTTTATCGATGAGCAGTTCTTC	CASSYAGAFIDEQFF
TRBV25-1	NA	TRBD1	TRBJ1-2	TGTGCCAGCAAAGGACAGGGGGCGCCGGCAGCTAACTATGGCTACACCTTC	CASKGQGAPAANYGYTF
TRBV6-5	few	NA	TRBJ1-1	TGTGCCAGCAGTCGGGGGGGCGGGAACACTGAAGCTTTCTTT	CASSRGGGNTEAFF
TRBV11-2	NA	NA	TRBJ1-1	TGTGCCAGCAGCTTCCCCCCGGGAAGCAGGAGGACTGAAGCTTTCTTT	CASSFPPGSRRTEAFF
TRBV4-2	NA	NA	TRBJ1-1	TGTGCCAGCAGCACCTCATCAGGGAAGAACACTGAAGCTTTCTTT	CASSTSSGKNTEAFF
TRBV7-8	once	NA	TRBJ1-1	TGTGCCAGCAGCCTCTGGGGGCCAGATCAAGCAGTTTGGACTGAAGCTTTCTTT	CASSLWGPDQAVWTEAFF